This entry lists 24 T cell receptor beta chains sequenced from one sample in a study of T-cell memory formation after mild COVID-19. TCRdb independently ran MiXCR on the 5' RACE reads; one entry per CDR3 protein. The data show about 470,000 distinct CDR3 sequences, with 18% seen just once and more than 9% held by the top ten. Sequenced: PBMCs or a T cell subset sorted from them (not recorded which). These receptors all stem from an adult woman who had mild COVID-19 (a few samples of this study predate the infection). Cell type and time point are not known.

The chain has TRBV6-1 and TRBJ2-3; 10 positions agree with TRBD2. The CDR3 spans 17 residues. Germline CDR1 MNHNS, CDR2 SASEGT. V lost 0 bases and J lost 4; bases outside the gene matches: 7. This chain's CDR3 is CASSEAISGGFADTQYF. As DNA, the CDR3 is TGTGCCAGCAGTGAAGCGATTAGCGGGGGGTTCGCAGATACGCAGTATTTT.

This sequence joins TRBV2 and TRBJ2-7; D is perhaps TRBD1 or TRBD2 (5 bases each). Trimming removed 5 bases at V and 6 bases at J, with 11 bases between. Germline assignment: CDR1 SNHLY and CDR2 FYNNEI. This CDR3 has 12 amino acids. The CDR3 protein is CASSRRDGEQYF. CDR3 in DNA: TGTGCCAGCAGTCGACGGGACGGCGAGCAGTACTTC.

This clonotype was found a few times. The CDR3 DNA reads as TGTGCCAGCAGCTTAGGAAGACAGCTCAACACTGAAGCTTTCTTT. It encodes CASSLGRQLNTEAFF. The gene calls are TRBV13 and TRBJ1-1; D perhaps matches TRBD1 (5 bases). The CDR3 is 15 amino acids. V gave up 0 bases and J gave up 2 bases, with 10 bases separating them. From germline, CDR1 is PRHDT and CDR2 FYEKMQ (reference sequence).

J is TRBJ2-2 and V is TRBV9; 8 bases are shared with TRBD1. CDR1 and CDR2 (germline): SGDLS, YYNGEE. This CDR3 is built from 17 residues. J lost 4 bases, V lost 0 bases, and 8 bases had no gene match. The CDR3 coding sequence is TGTGCCAGCAGCGTAGGTGACAGGGGATTGCTCACCGGGGAGCTGTTTTTT. Translation: CASSVGDRGLLTGELFF.

Only a few counts were recorded for this clonotype. This sequence joins TRBV5-1 and TRBJ1-1; TRBD1 matches 9 bases. The trim removed 4 bases at V and 5 bases at J, leaving 9 bases unmatched. Germline loops: CDR1 SGHRS, CDR2 YFSETQ. This CDR3 contains 15 residues. The CDR3 coding sequence is TGCGCCAGCAGCCTATTTAAGACAGGGGGGACTGAAGCTTTCTTT. It codes for CASSLFKTGGTEAFF.

A few counts support this clonotype. The J gene is TRBJ2-3, the V gene TRBV5-1; 7 positions match TRBD2. J gave up 4 bases and V 2 bases, and 10 bases lay outside the gene matches. The CDR3 loop spans 16 amino acids. In germline, CDR1 is SGHRS, CDR2 YFSETQ. The CDR3 DNA follows: TGCGCCAGCAGCTTCCGAGAGGGAGGGCCCGCAGATACGCAGTATTTT. Encoded protein: CASSFREGGPADTQYF. The full variable domain, completed using reference TRBV5-1 and TRBJ2-3, is KAGVTQTPRYLIKTRGQQVTLSCSPISGHRSVSWYQQTPGQGLQFLFEYFSETQRNKGNFPGRFSGRQFSNSRSEMNVSTLELGDSALYLCASSFREGGPADTQYFGPGTRLTVL.

In the case of this clonotype: A much more abundant neighbour one base away suggests this may be a read error. This chain links TRBV6-4 with TRBJ2-3; D remains ambiguous. V was clipped by 6 bases and J by 1 base, with 14 bases between them. The CDR3 loop spans 15 amino acids. The germline CDR1 and CDR2 sequences are MRHNA and SNTAGT. CDR3 DNA: TGTGCCAGCAGAGAACAGCGTGGGGGCACAGATACGCAGTATTTT. It is translated as CASREQRGGTDTQYF.

The gene calls are TRBV24-1 and TRBJ2-1; TRBD2 agrees at 13 bases. The CDR3 totals 21 residues. Looked up from germline, CDR1 is KGHDR and CDR2 is SFDVKD. V lost 4 bases and J lost 1; bases outside the gene matches: 15. CDR3 DNA sequence: TGTGCCACCAGTGACCAATGGGTGGGACTAGCGGGGTCCTCATCCTACAATGAGCAGTTCTTC. It codes for CATSDQWVGLAGSSSYNEQFF.

This clonotype was seen more than once but under ten times. This chain links TRBV5-5 with TRBJ2-2, with 9 bases matching TRBD2. V lost 4 bases and J lost 4; bases outside the gene matches: 5. The CDR3 is made up of 15 amino acids. The germline V gene encodes CDR1 SGHKS and CDR2 YYEKEE (reference sequence). CDR3 nucleotide sequence: TGTGCCAGCAGCACCGGGACTAGCTCCACCGGGGAGCTGTTTTTT. As protein: CASSTGTSSTGELFF.

This clonotype has just a few counts. V gene TRBV4-1 combines with J gene TRBJ2-7; D call uncertain. The V end lost 1 base, the J end lost 0 bases, and 7 bases lay between the germline ends. The germline CDR1 and CDR2 sequences are MGHRA and YSYEKL. This CDR3 spans 14 amino acids. In nucleotides, the CDR3 is TGCGCCAGCAGCCAAGGCCTGGGCTCCTACGAGCAGTACTTC. Protein product: CASSQGLGSYEQYF.

In this sample, this clonotype turned up a few times. The chain combines TRBV5-1 with TRBJ2-5; no clear D gene. The germline V and J ends were trimmed by 2 bases and 1 base, with 9 bases remaining between them. This CDR3 is 14 amino acids long. CDR1 is SGHRS and CDR2 is YFSETQ in the germline V gene. CDR3 protein: CASSFMAVQETQYF. DNA of the CDR3: TGCGCCAGCAGCTTCATGGCGGTCCAAGAGACCCAGTACTTC.

This clonotype was recorded a few times. The chain couples TRBV7-9 to TRBJ2-5; D is possibly TRBD2 (5 bases). The CDR3 runs to 16 residues. The ends were cut back, 3 bases at V and 4 bases at J, with 18 bases in the middle. CDR1 and CDR2 from the germline V gene are SEHNR and FQNEAQ (reference sequence). CDR3 nucleotides: TGTGCCAGCAGCTTCATAGGAGGCATTCCGACAGAGACCCAGTACTTC. Its protein is CASSFIGGIPTETQYF.

This clonotype occurred a few times. The chain is built from TRBV4-2 and TRBJ2-1, with 7 positions matching TRBD1. J lost 9 bases, V lost 3 bases, and 8 bases had no gene match. CDR3 size: 14 residues. From germline, CDR1 is LGHNA and CDR2 YNFKEQ. CDR3: CASSHQDSGGEQFF. The CDR3, as DNA: TGTGCCAGCAGCCATCAGGACTCAGGGGGTGAGCAGTTCTTC.

The V gene is TRBV7-9, the J gene TRBJ1-5; 7 nucleotides match TRBD1. Germline-derived CDR1 and CDR2 are SEHNR and FQNEAQ (reference sequence). The V gene end was trimmed by 1 base and the J gene end by 3 bases; junction bases not matched to a gene: 3. The CDR3 covers 15 residues. The CDR3 here is CASSLVGQNNQPQHF. CDR3 in DNA: TGTGCCAGCAGCTTAGTGGGACAGAACAATCAGCCCCAGCATTTT.

The rearrangement links TRBV5-6 to TRBJ2-3, with 8 nucleotides matching TRBD1. The CDR3 has 15 amino acids. Germline trimming cut 5 bases from V and 0 bases from J; bases unmatched to any gene: 5. In germline, CDR1 is SGHDT, CDR2 YYEEEE. CDR3 loop: CASRWGTGSTDTQYF. The CDR3 nucleotides are TGTGCCAGCAGGTGGGGGACAGGAAGCACAGATACGCAGTATTTT.

This clonotype was detected only once. J is TRBJ2-3 and V is TRBV6-1; D gene uncertain. The CDR3 has 15 amino acids. CDR1 and CDR2 (germline): MNHNS, SASEGT. Between the trimmed V and J ends, which lost 1 base and 3 bases, there was a span of 11 bases. The CDR3 region has the DNA TGTGCCAGCAGTGAAGTTGATGTTTCTACAGATACGCAGTATTTT. Translation: CASSEVDVSTDTQYF.

The chain carries TRBV29-1 and TRBJ2-7; no clear D gene. Trimming left V 6 bases short and J 3 bases short, with 12 bases between. Germline V CDR1 and CDR2: SQVTM, ANQGSEA. The CDR3 length is 12 residues. CDR3 nucleotides: TGCAGCGTCGCCCCTGACGTCTACGAGCAGTACTTC. This codes for CSVAPDVYEQYF.

V and J are TRBV5-4 and TRBJ1-1; a possible D gene is TRBD1 (5 bases). CDR1 is SGHNT and CDR2 is YYREEE in the germline V gene (reference sequence). The CDR3 contains 14 residues. Trimming left V 3 bases short and J 0 bases short, with 9 bases between. This CDR3 is CASSWGLMNTEAFF. As DNA, the CDR3 is TGTGCCAGCAGCTGGGGGTTAATGAACACTGAAGCTTTCTTT.

This chain joins TRBV9 and TRBJ2-1; D is ambiguous. The CDR3 has 16 residues. The germline gives CDR1 SGDLS, CDR2 YYNGEE. V lost 4 bases and J 0 bases, leaving 14 bases between the germline ends. This CDR3 is CASSPPTTFSYNEQFF. The CDR3 DNA sequence: TGTGCCAGCAGCCCCCCGACCACATTCTCCTACAATGAGCAGTTCTTC. The full variable domain, its missing parts supplied by reference TRBV9 and TRBJ2-1, is DSGVTQTPKHLITATGQRVTLRCSPRSGDLSVYWYQQSLDQGLQFLIQYYNGEERAKGNILERFSAQQFPDLHSELNLSSLELGDSALYFCASSPPTTFSYNEQFFGPGTRLTVL.

This sequence joins TRBV4-1 and TRBJ1-5, with D unresolved. V shed 1 base and J shed 6 bases, with 10 bases lying between them. CDR3 length equals 14 residues. Germline V gene data show CDR1 as MGHRA and CDR2 as YSYEKL. Written as DNA, the CDR3 is TGCGCCAGCAGCCAAGGCGGTAAAGGTCAGCCCCAGCATTTT. It is translated as CASSQGGKGQPQHF.

There are a few counts of this clonotype. V and J are TRBV20-1 and TRBJ2-1; 10 bases are a match to TRBD1. The CDR3 spans 15 residues. Trimming at V came to 4 bases and at J to 7 bases, leaving 10 bases not matched to a gene. In germline, CDR1 is DFQATT, CDR2 SNEGSKA (reference sequence). CDR3 protein: CSATSPGQGWNEQFF. The CDR3 nucleotides read TGCAGTGCTACCTCCCCGGGACAGGGGTGGAATGAGCAGTTCTTC.

This clonotype has only a few counts. V and J are TRBV7-6 and TRBJ1-4; 7 nucleotides match TRBD1. The CDR3 is made up of 15 amino acids. CDR1 is SGHVS, CDR2 FNYEAQ, per germline. Trimming took 0 bases from V and 4 from J; bases not matched to a gene: 2. This CDR3 is CASSLAGGDNEKLFF. CDR3 sequence (DNA): TGTGCCAGCAGCTTAGCAGGGGGCGATAATGAAAAACTGTTTTTT.

This chain uses TRBV7-6 with TRBJ1-5; D gene unclear. Germline V lookup: CDR1 SGHVS, CDR2 FNYEAQ. Trimming took 1 base from V and 6 from J, leaving 10 bases between them. This CDR3 spans 14 amino acids. DNA of the CDR3: TGTGCCAGCAGCTTAGTCAACGAGGGTCAGCCCCAGCATTTT. Protein: CASSLVNEGQPQHF.

With respect to this clonotype: The CDR3 does not end in the conserved phenylalanine or tryptophan, so this is likely a read error. The chain recombines TRBV15 with TRBJ2-3; 8 positions match TRBD2. The CDR3 is 15 residues long. Trimming removed 3 bases from V and 3 bases from J; junction bases left unmatched: 5. CDR1 LNHNV and CDR2 YYDKDF come from the germline V gene (reference sequence). The DNA of the CDR3 is TGTGCCACCAGCAGTGGGAGCGGGAGTACAGATACGCAGTATATT. It specifies CATSSGSGSTDTQYI.